This T cell receptor beta chain was sequenced during a study of identifying expanded T cells in peripheral blood. TCRdb's table, derived via immunoSEQ multiplex PCR, lists solely in-frame clones and lacks some. The data hold about 47,000 clones, with around 82% observed a single time. The CDR3 sequence is 16 residues long. CDR1 and CDR2 (germline): SGHTA, FQGTGA. To note about this clone: At one end, the junction sequence differs from germline, possibly due to a read error.

The chain employs TRBV7-3 and TRBJ1-1, with 9 bases fitting TRBD1. This receptor was taken from a person aged 18 to 75 in good health. Input material: blood. CDR3 bases: TGTGCCAGCAGCATAACCGGGACAGGGTTCTTCACTGAAGCTTTCTTT. This gives the protein CASSITGTGFFTEAFF. Using reference TRBV7-3 and TRBJ1-1 for the parts outside the CDR3, the full variable domain is GAGVSQTPSNKVTEKGKYVELRCDPISGHTALYWYRQSLGQGPEFLIYFQGTGAADDSGLPNDRFFAVRPEGSVSTLKIQRTERGDSAVYLCASSITGTGFFTEAFFGQGTRLTVV.